One sample yielded the 24 T cell receptor beta chains listed below, sequenced in a study of T cell responses to AZD1222 COVID-19 vaccine. The method was immunoSEQ multiplex PCR; TCRdb's version includes in-frame clones alone and lacks a portion of them. This repertoire shows roughly 130,000 clones, 70% to 90% found once; its top ten account for about 5.9%. The sequences come from peripheral blood, collected on day 0 of AZD1222 vaccination. These receptors all come from an adult in good health.

This rearrangement joins TRBV6-2 or TRBV6-3 to TRBJ2-6; D unclear. Germline V gives CDR1 MNHEY, CDR2 SVGEGT. The V end lost 4 bases, the J end lost 1 base, and 8 bases lay between the germline ends. CDR3 length: 15 residues. CDR3 sequence: CASSFVGSGANVLTF. The CDR3 DNA sequence: TGTGCCAGCAGTTTCGTGGGTTCTGGGGCCAACGTCCTGACTTTC.

V is TRBV9 and J is TRBJ1-2, with 10 nucleotides matching TRBD1. The CDR3 consists of 14 residues. The V and J ends lost 2 bases and 4 bases, in that order; junction bases with no gene match: 2. Per germline, CDR1 SGDLS and CDR2 YYNGEE. DNA for the CDR3: TGTGCCAGCAGCGTGACAGGGGGCGCCTATGGCTACACCTTC. This sequence encodes CASSVTGGAYGYTF. The whole variable domain, filled in from reference TRBV9 and TRBJ1-2, reads DSGVTQTPKHLITATGQRVTLRCSPRSGDLSVYWYQQSLDQGLQFLIQYYNGEERAKGNILERFSAQQFPDLHSELNLSSLELGDSALYFCASSVTGGAYGYTFGSGTRLTVV.

The V and J genes are TRBV27 and TRBJ2-1; unclear D gene. Trimming pared 7 bases from V and 0 bases from J, leaving 10 bases between. Per germline, CDR1 MNHEY and CDR2 SMNVEV (reference sequence). The CDR3 runs 14 residues. The CDR3 loop reads CASIGEPSYNEQFF. The CDR3 bases are TGTGCCAGCATTGGGGAACCCTCCTACAATGAGCAGTTCTTC.

CDR3 residues: CASSEVSGRTGELFF. CDR3 nucleotides: TGTGCCAGCAGTGAGGTTTCAGGCAGGACCGGGGAGCTGTTTTTT. The gene calls are TRBV2 and TRBJ2-2; D is ambiguous. The CDR3 has 15 amino acids. V lost 3 bases and J lost 5, with 13 bases in between. Germline lookup yields CDR1 SNHLY and CDR2 FYNNEI.

CDR3 DNA sequence: TGTGCCAGTAGTATTAGTCGTGCGATGAACACAGATACGCAGTATTTT. This translates into CASSISRAMNTDTQYF. This chain links TRBV19 with TRBJ2-3, with D unclear. CDR1 and CDR2 from the germline V gene are LNHDA and SQIVND (reference sequence). V lost 3 bases and J lost 2, with 15 bases in between. The length of the CDR3 is 16 residues.

The chain couples TRBV28 to TRBJ1-2; D perhaps matches TRBD1 (5 bases). CDR3 length: 16 amino acids. In germline, CDR1 is MDHEN, CDR2 SYDVKM. The ends were cut back, 6 bases at V and 3 bases at J, with 20 bases in the middle. In DNA form, the CDR3 reads TGTGCCAGCAGCCCCGCCACTAGACAGCCATACTATGGCTACACCTTC. It yields the protein CASSPATRQPYYGYTF.

This chain joins TRBV7-2 and TRBJ2-1; 11 nucleotides align to TRBD1. Unmatched junction bases numbered 5, after V lost 5 bases and J lost 5 bases. CDR3 length: 15 amino acids. The germline gives CDR1 SGHTA, CDR2 FQGNSA. For the CDR3, the DNA is TGTGCCAGCAGCAAACGGACAGGGGGCAACAATGAGCAGTTCTTC. Protein sequence: CASSKRTGGNNEQFF.

The chain has TRBV19 and TRBJ1-5; 11 bases map to TRBD1. The CDR3 covers 18 residues. Looked up from germline, CDR1 is LNHDA and CDR2 is SQIVND (reference sequence). V shed 3 bases and J 0 bases; nucleotides not matched to a gene: 7. This chain's CDR3 is CASSIPRDRGYSNQPQHF. CDR3 in DNA: TGTGCCAGTAGTATCCCCCGGGACAGGGGGTATAGCAATCAGCCCCAGCATTTT.

This clone was observed a single time. This chain joins TRBV5-5 and TRBJ1-2, with 8 bases aligning to TRBD1. The V gene end was trimmed by 0 bases and the J gene end by 2 bases; junction bases not matched to a gene: 9. This CDR3 spans 17 amino acids. The V gene's germline CDR1 is SGHKS and CDR2 YYEKEE (reference sequence). This CDR3 reads CASSLAGTGRLNYGYTF. DNA for the CDR3: TGTGCCAGCAGCTTGGCCGGGACAGGACGACTAAACTATGGCTACACCTTC.

The chain carries TRBV20-1 and TRBJ2-5; 10 bases map to TRBD2. V lost 3 bases, J lost 3 bases, and 7 bases stayed unmatched. The CDR3 consists of 15 residues. CDR1 is DFQATT, CDR2 SNEGSKA, per germline (reference sequence). The CDR3 nucleotides are TGCAGTGCTAGTCCTAGCGGGAGCGCGAAAGAGACCCAGTACTTC. This encodes CSASPSGSAKETQYF.

This sequence joins TRBV29-1 and TRBJ1-2, with TRBD1 matching over 9 bases. The V and J ends lost 6 bases and 4 bases, in that order; junction bases with no gene match: 9. The CDR3 is 14 residues long. CDR1 is SQVTM, CDR2 ANQGSEA, per germline. Here the CDR3 reads CSVPGQGPVYGYTF. The DNA for the CDR3 is TGCAGCGTCCCCGGACAGGGGCCGGTCTATGGCTACACCTTC.

The rearrangement uses TRBV7-3 and TRBJ2-5, with D unresolved. V shed 5 bases and J shed 5 bases, with 12 bases lying between them. Germline CDR1 reads SGHTA; CDR2 reads FQGTGA. This CDR3 contains 13 residues. The DNA for the CDR3 is TGTGCCAGCAGCAAAGATCCCGGGGAGACCCAGTACTTC. This translates into CASSKDPGETQYF.

CDR3: CASSTYRGSSGNTIYF. The CDR3 DNA reads as TGTGCCAGTAGTACGTACAGGGGCAGCTCTGGAAACACCATATATTTT. The J gene is TRBJ1-3, the V gene TRBV19; 7 bases agree with TRBD1. The V and J ends lost 4 bases and 0 bases, in that order; junction bases with no gene match: 6. Germline V gene lookup returns CDR1 LNHDA and CDR2 SQIVND (reference sequence). The CDR3 covers 16 residues.

The gene calls are TRBV11-3 and TRBJ2-7; 7 nucleotides line up with TRBD2. V was clipped by 5 bases and J by 3 bases; unmatched bases: 7. The CDR3 totals 14 residues. The V gene's germline CDR1 is SGHNT and CDR2 YENEEA. For the CDR3, the DNA is TGTGCCAGCAGCCCTGGCGGCGGGAGCTACGAGCAGTACTTC. Its protein product is CASSPGGGSYEQYF.

The chain joins TRBV19 to TRBJ2-7; 12 positions agree with TRBD2. The CDR3 spans 14 residues. J lost 5 bases, V lost 4 bases, and 3 bases had no gene match. CDR1 LNHDA and CDR2 SQIVND come from the germline V gene (reference sequence). The CDR3 region is CASSTTSGRHEQYF. For the CDR3, the DNA is TGTGCCAGTAGTACGACTAGCGGGAGACACGAGCAGTACTTC. The variable domain in full, completed from reference TRBV19 and TRBJ2-7, reads DGGITQSPKYLFRKEGQNVTLSCEQNLNHDAMYWYRQDPGQGLRLIYYSQIVNDFQKGDIAEGYSVSREKKESFPLTVTSAQKNPTAFYLCASSTTSGRHEQYFGPGTRLTVT.

This rearrangement joins TRBV15 to TRBJ1-2, with D unclear. CDR1 LNHNV and CDR2 YYDKDF come from the germline V gene (reference sequence). Deletions cut 3 bases from V and 4 bases from J, with 9 bases between. The CDR3 consists of 13 residues. The DNA of the CDR3 is TGTGCCACCAGCAGGGGTGTAGGCTATGGCTACACCTTC. Amino acid sequence: CATSRGVGYGYTF.

This rearrangement joins TRBV11-2 to TRBJ2-3; D gene ambiguous. In germline, CDR1 is SGHAT, CDR2 FQNNGV. CDR3 size: 14 residues. The V and J ends lost 2 bases and 8 bases respectively, with 14 bases between them. DNA for the CDR3: TGTGCCAGCAGCTTAAGGTCTGAGATACCTACGCAGTATTTT. Encoded protein: CASSLRSEIPTQYF. Full variable domain (rest looked up from reference TRBV11-2 and TRBJ2-3): EAGVAQSPRYKIIEKRQSVAFWCNPISGHATLYWYQQILGQGPKLLIQFQNNGVVDDSQLPKDRFSAERLKGVDSTLKIQPAKLEDSAVYLCASSLRSEIPTQYFGPGTRLTVL.

The chain is built from TRBV11-3 and TRBJ2-2; 10 bases fit TRBD2. The CDR3 is 17 amino acids. Germline loops: CDR1 SGHNT, CDR2 YENEEA. V shed 1 base, J shed 3 bases, and the junction held 5 bases outside the gene matches. For the CDR3, the DNA is TGTGCCAGCAGCTTAGCTCTAGCGGGAGTTTACACCGGGGAGCTGTTTTTT. Protein product: CASSLALAGVYTGELFF.

This chain joins TRBV5-1 and TRBJ1-2; 9 bases are a match to TRBD1. Germline assignment: CDR1 SGHRS and CDR2 YFSETQ. The CDR3 is made up of 15 amino acids. V shed 3 bases, J shed 6 bases, and the junction held 9 bases outside the gene matches. CDR3 sequence: CASSSENRDRDGYTF. CDR3 in DNA: TGCGCCAGCAGCTCGGAGAACCGGGACAGGGATGGCTACACCTTC.

The chain uses TRBV29-1 and TRBJ2-7; weak D call: TRBD2 (6 bases). CDR1 and CDR2 from the germline V gene are SQVTM and ANQGSEA. CDR3 length equals 11 residues. V was trimmed by 6 bases and J by 7 bases, leaving 13 bases between them. The CDR3 spells CSVAPGGEQYF. CDR3 in DNA: TGCAGCGTAGCCCCCGGGGGAGAGCAGTACTTC.

The chain links TRBV30 to TRBJ2-3; the match to TRBD2 covers 10 bases. This CDR3 has 14 amino acids. V gave up 2 bases and J gave up 1 base; unmatched junction bases: 0. The germline V gene encodes CDR1 GTSNPN and CDR2 SVGIG (reference sequence). In DNA, the CDR3 is TGTGCCTGGAGTCTAGCGGGGGGCACAGATACGCAGTATTTT. Its protein is CAWSLAGGTDTQYF.

This clone was detected only once. The chain couples TRBV5-6 to TRBJ2-1; 15 positions agree with TRBD2. Germline-derived CDR1 and CDR2 are SGHDT and YYEEEE. With V trimmed by 3 bases and J by 9 bases, 10 bases remained unmatched. The CDR3 consists of 17 residues. As DNA, the CDR3 is TGTGCCAGCAGCTGGACTAGCGGGAGGGCTGGGGGTGGTGAGCAGTTCTTC. Residues: CASSWTSGRAGGGEQFF.

The V and J genes are TRBV7-2 and TRBJ2-1; 7 nucleotides align to TRBD2. Germline CDR1 and CDR2: SGHTA and FQGNSA. This CDR3 comprises 18 residues. V lost 5 bases and J lost 4; bases outside the gene matches: 17. In DNA form, the CDR3 reads TGTGCCAGCAGCCCAAGTGTAGCGGGTAGTGGTAATTACAATGAGCAGTTCTTC. This sequence encodes CASSPSVAGSGNYNEQFF.

This chain connects TRBV11-3 to TRBJ2-3; 7 nucleotides align to TRBD2. The CDR3 is 16 residues long. J gave up 3 bases and V 0 bases, and 6 bases lay outside the gene matches. Germline CDR1 and CDR2: SGHNT and YENEEA. The CDR3 DNA reads as TGTGCCAGCAGCTTAGATGTGCGGGAGAGGACAGATACGCAGTATTTT. As protein: CASSLDVRERTDTQYF.